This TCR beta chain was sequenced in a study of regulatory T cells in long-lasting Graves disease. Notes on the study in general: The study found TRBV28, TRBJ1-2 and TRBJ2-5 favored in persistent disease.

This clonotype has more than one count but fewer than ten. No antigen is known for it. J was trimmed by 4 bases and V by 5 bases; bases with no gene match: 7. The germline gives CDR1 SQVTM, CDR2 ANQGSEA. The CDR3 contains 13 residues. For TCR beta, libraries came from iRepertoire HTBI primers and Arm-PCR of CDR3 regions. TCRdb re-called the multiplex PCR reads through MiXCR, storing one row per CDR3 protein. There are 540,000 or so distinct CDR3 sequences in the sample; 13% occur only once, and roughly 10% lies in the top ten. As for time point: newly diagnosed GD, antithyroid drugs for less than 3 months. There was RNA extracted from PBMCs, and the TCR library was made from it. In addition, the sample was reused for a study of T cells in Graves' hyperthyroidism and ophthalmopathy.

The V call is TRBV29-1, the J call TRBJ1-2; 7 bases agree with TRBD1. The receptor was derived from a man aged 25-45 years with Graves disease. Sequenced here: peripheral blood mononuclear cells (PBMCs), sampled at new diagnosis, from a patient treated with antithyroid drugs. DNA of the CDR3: TGCAGCGTTTCGACAGGGAAGGGCTATGGCTACACCTTC. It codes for CSVSTGKGYGYTF.